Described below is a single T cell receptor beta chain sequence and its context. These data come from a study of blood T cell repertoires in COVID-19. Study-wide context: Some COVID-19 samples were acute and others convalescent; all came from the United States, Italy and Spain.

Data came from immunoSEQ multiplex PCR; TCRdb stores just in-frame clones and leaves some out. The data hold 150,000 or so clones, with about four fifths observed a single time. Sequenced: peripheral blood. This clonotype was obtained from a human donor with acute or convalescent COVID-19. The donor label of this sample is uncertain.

DNA for the CDR3: TGTGCCAGTAGCGGGACTAGCGGGGGGGTATACAATGAGCAGTTCTTC. Encoded protein: CASSGTSGGVYNEQFF. This chain connects TRBV19 to TRBJ2-1, with 16 bases aligning to TRBD2. The V gene end was trimmed by 6 bases and the J gene end by 4 bases; junction bases not matched to a gene: 3. The CDR3 totals 16 residues. Germline V gives CDR1 LNHDA, CDR2 SQIVND (reference sequence).